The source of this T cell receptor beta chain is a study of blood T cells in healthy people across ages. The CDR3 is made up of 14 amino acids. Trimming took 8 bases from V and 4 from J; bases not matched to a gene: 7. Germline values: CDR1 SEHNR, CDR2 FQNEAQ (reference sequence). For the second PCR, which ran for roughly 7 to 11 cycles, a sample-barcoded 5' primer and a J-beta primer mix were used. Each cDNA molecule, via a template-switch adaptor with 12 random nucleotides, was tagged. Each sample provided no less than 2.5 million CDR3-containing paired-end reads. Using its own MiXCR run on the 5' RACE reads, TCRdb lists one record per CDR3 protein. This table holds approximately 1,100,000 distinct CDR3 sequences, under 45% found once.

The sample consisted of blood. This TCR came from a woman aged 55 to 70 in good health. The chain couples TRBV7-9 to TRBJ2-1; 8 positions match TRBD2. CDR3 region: CASLLSGTYNEQFF. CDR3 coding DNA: TGTGCCAGCCTTCTTAGCGGGACGTACAATGAGCAGTTCTTC. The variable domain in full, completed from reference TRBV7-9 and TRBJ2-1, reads DTGVSQNPRHKITKRGQNVTFRCDPISEHNRLYWYRQTLGQGPEFLTYFQNEAQLEKSRLLSDRFSAERPKGSFSTLEIQRTEQGDSAMYLCASLLSGTYNEQFFGPGTRLTVL.